Presented here are 21 T cell receptor beta chains from one specimen sequenced in a study of cytomegalovirus exposure and HLA in healthy donors. Profiled with immunoSEQ multiplex PCR; TCRdb holds only in-frame clones, not every one. This table holds under 85,000 clones, around 94% found once. Sequenced input: PBMCs. The origin of the receptors is a woman aged 18 to 35 in good health and CMV-seronegative.

The chain uses TRBV28 and TRBJ1-5; 12 bases map to TRBD1. The CDR3 runs 15 residues. With 4 bases clipped from V and 5 bases from J, the junction kept 3 bases outside the gene matches. The germline V gene has CDR1 MDHEN and CDR2 SYDVKM. The DNA of the CDR3 is TGTGCCAGCAGTTACGGGACAGGGGGCTATCAGCCCCAGCATTTT. Translated, it gives CASSYGTGGYQPQHF.

The V call is TRBV29-1, the J call TRBJ1-2; TRBD1 matches at 7 bases. The CDR3 loop spans 14 amino acids. V lost 4 bases and J lost 6; bases outside the gene matches: 11. Germline V gives CDR1 SQVTM, CDR2 ANQGSEA. The CDR3 DNA follows: TGCAGCGTTGCAGGGGGGACGCTATTCAATGGCTACACCTTC. Translating it yields CSVAGGTLFNGYTF.

The V and J genes are TRBV18 and TRBJ1-4, with D maybe TRBD1 (5 bases). Per the germline V gene, CDR1 is KGHSH and CDR2 is LQKENI. CDR3 length equals 14 residues. V was shortened by 0 bases and J by 10 bases, with 12 bases between the two germline ends. CDR3 bases: TGTGCCAGCTCACCACCGGGGCGAGTCGGAAAACTGTTTTTT. Protein product: CASSPPGRVGKLFF.

The rearrangement joins TRBV9 to TRBJ1-1; TRBD1 matches 10 bases. The CDR3 runs 17 residues. CDR1 is SGDLS, CDR2 YYNGEE, per germline. V lost 1 base to trimming and J lost 3 bases; unmatched junction nucleotides: 9. The CDR3 nucleotides read TGTGCCAGCAGCGTACTAGACGACAGGGGGCTAGACACTGAAGCTTTCTTT. Translation: CASSVLDDRGLDTEAFF. Full variable domain (missing parts from reference TRBV9 and TRBJ1-1): DSGVTQTPKHLITATGQRVTLRCSPRSGDLSVYWYQQSLDQGLQFLIQYYNGEERAKGNILERFSAQQFPDLHSELNLSSLELGDSALYFCASSVLDDRGLDTEAFFGQGTRLTVV.

The rearrangement joins TRBV19 to TRBJ2-4, with 8 nucleotides matching TRBD1. V lost 4 bases and J lost 4; bases outside the gene matches: 3. The germline CDR1 and CDR2 sequences are LNHDA and SQIVND (reference sequence). The CDR3 is made up of 14 amino acids. CDR3 in amino acids: CASSRTGIKNIQYF. The CDR3 nucleotides are TGTGCCAGTAGTAGGACAGGGATTAAAAACATTCAGTACTTC.

The J gene is TRBJ1-2, the V gene TRBV6-6, with D possibly being TRBD1 (5 bases). Trimming stripped 0 bases from V and 6 bases from J, with 17 bases between. CDR1 MNHNY and CDR2 SVGAGI come from the germline V gene (reference sequence). The CDR3 is 16 residues long. CDR3 sequence (DNA): TGTGCCAGCAGTTACTCGGGGGAGGCGAACGATGATGGCTACACCTTC. Amino acids: CASSYSGEANDDGYTF.

This rearrangement joins TRBV4-1 to TRBJ1-1; 8 nucleotides align to TRBD1. Germline V lookup: CDR1 MGHRA, CDR2 YSYEKL. CDR3 length: 14 amino acids. The V and J ends lost 4 bases and 7 bases, in that order; junction bases with no gene match: 8. CDR3 nucleotides: TGCGCCAGCAGCCTTACAGGGGGAGCAATTGAAGCTTTCTTT. It encodes CASSLTGGAIEAFF.

This clone was found a few times. The V and J genes are TRBV10-1 and TRBJ1-5; TRBD1 aligns across 7 bases. The CDR3 covers 17 residues. CDR1 WNHNN and CDR2 SYGVQD come from the germline V gene (reference sequence). V was pared by 5 bases and J by 7 bases, with 17 bases of the junction left unmatched. In nucleotides, the CDR3 is TGCGCCAGCAGTAAATCCCCGGGACAGCCTGTGGTCCAGCCCCAGCATTTT. As protein: CASSKSPGQPVVQPQHF.

The chain employs TRBV6-1 and TRBJ2-7; 8 nucleotides agree with TRBD1. V lost 4 bases, J lost 4 bases, and 9 bases stayed unmatched. The CDR3 covers 15 residues. CDR1 and CDR2 from the germline V gene are MNHNS and SASEGT. The CDR3 spells CASSVNQGASYEQYF. DNA for the CDR3: TGTGCCAGCAGTGTCAATCAGGGGGCTTCATACGAGCAGTACTTC.

The rearrangement links TRBV4-2 to TRBJ2-3; 10 bases fit TRBD2. The CDR3 extends over 17 amino acids. Trimming removed 4 bases from V and 2 bases from J; junction bases left unmatched: 9. Per the germline V gene, CDR1 is LGHNA and CDR2 is YNFKEQ. CDR3 sequence reads: CASSLRVSGGATDTQYF. CDR3 in DNA: TGTGCCAGCAGCCTAAGAGTAAGCGGGGGGGCCACAGATACGCAGTATTTT.

The chain links TRBV2 to TRBJ1-6; 8 positions match TRBD1. The CDR3 length is 13 residues. CDR1 SNHLY and CDR2 FYNNEI come from the germline V gene. V gave up 6 bases and J gave up 5 bases; unmatched junction bases: 0. For the CDR3, the DNA is TGTGCCAGCAGGGGACAGGATAATTCACCCCTCCACTTT. Its protein product is CASRGQDNSPLHF.

The chain recombines TRBV12-5 with TRBJ2-7, with 9 positions matching TRBD2. The ends lost 4 bases at V and 2 bases at J; junction bases unmatched: 6. Germline assignment: CDR1 LGHNT and CDR2 FRNRAP. CDR3 length: 15 residues. CDR3 amino acids: CASGSDSGSPYEQYF. As DNA, the CDR3 is TGTGCTAGTGGTTCCGATAGCGGGAGTCCCTACGAGCAGTACTTC.

The V gene is TRBV27, the J gene TRBJ2-3, with 7 positions matching TRBD2. CDR1 and CDR2 (germline): MNHEY, SMNVEV (reference sequence). J lost 5 bases, V lost 2 bases, and 7 bases had no gene match. CDR3 length: 15 residues. CDR3 DNA sequence: TGTGCCAGCAGTTTAATCGAGCGGGAAGGAGATACGCAGTATTTT. It encodes CASSLIEREGDTQYF.

V usage is TRBV6-1 and J usage is TRBJ1-3, with D possibly being TRBD1 (6 bases). The CDR3 contains 15 residues. The germline V and J ends were trimmed by 8 bases and 1 base, with 15 bases remaining between them. Germline V gene data show CDR1 as MNHNS and CDR2 as SASEGT. The CDR3 loop is CASHREGDSGNTIYF. The CDR3 DNA reads TGTGCCAGCCACAGGGAGGGAGATTCTGGAAACACCATATATTTT.

The chain uses TRBV5-1 and TRBJ1-5; 10 bases are a match to TRBD1. The J segment lost 5 bases and the V segment lost 2 bases, leaving 4 bases of the junction unmatched. This CDR3 is 15 amino acids long. Germline lookup yields CDR1 SGHRS and CDR2 YFSETQ. The CDR3, as DNA: TGCGCCAGCAGCTTACAGACAGGGGGCGATCAGCCCCAGCATTTT. Translating gives CASSLQTGGDQPQHF.

This clone appeared once. The rearrangement uses TRBV7-2 and TRBJ1-4; TRBD1 agrees at 10 bases. The V segment lost 5 bases and the J segment 5 bases; nucleotides outside the gene matches: 5. Germline CDR1 is SGHTA and CDR2 is FQGNSA. This CDR3 is built from 15 residues. CDR3 sequence reads: CASSPRTGGNEKLFF. Written as DNA, the CDR3 is TGTGCCAGCAGCCCTCGGACAGGGGGGAATGAAAAACTGTTTTTT.

This chain links TRBV4-1 with TRBJ1-6; D is uncertain. CDR3 size: 15 residues. CDR1 is MGHRA and CDR2 is YSYEKL in the germline V gene. Trimming stripped 0 bases from V and 3 bases from J, with 6 bases between. CDR3 residues: CASSQEAGYNSPLHF. CDR3 DNA: TGCGCCAGCAGCCAAGAGGCAGGCTATAATTCACCCCTCCACTTT.

This chain joins TRBV6-1 and TRBJ1-3; TRBD1 matches at 8 bases. The length of the CDR3 is 18 residues. The J segment lost 1 base and the V segment lost 4 bases, leaving 12 bases of the junction unmatched. Germline CDR1 reads MNHNS; CDR2 reads SASEGT. The CDR3 spells CASSVLPRGRISGNTIYF. CDR3 DNA sequence: TGTGCCAGCAGTGTTCTTCCCAGGGGGCGAATTTCTGGAAACACCATATATTTT.

Sample share makes this clone medium-sized. The CDR3 nucleotides read TGTGCCAGCAGCCCGCGGGCAGTGGAGGATTACGAGCAGTACTTC. Residues: CASSPRAVEDYEQYF. This chain uses TRBV12-1 with TRBJ2-7; the D segment call TRBD2 is taken from the table without a DNA check. TRBV12-1 is reported as a pseudogene. The CDR3 loop spans 15 amino acids.

The chain has TRBV28 and TRBJ1-3; 7 nucleotides match TRBD1. The germline CDR1 and CDR2 sequences are MDHEN and SYDVKM. J gave up 0 bases and V 5 bases, and 7 bases lay outside the gene matches. CDR3 length equals 16 residues. CDR3 sequence reads: CASSRWDSLSGNTIYF. CDR3 sequence (DNA): TGTGCCAGCAGTCGCTGGGACAGCCTCTCTGGAAACACCATATATTTT.

The rearrangement uses TRBV2 and TRBJ1-5; D call uncertain. Germline V gene lookup returns CDR1 SNHLY and CDR2 FYNNEI. V was shortened by 1 base and J by 3 bases, with 7 bases between the two germline ends. The CDR3 is 14 residues long. CDR3 sequence: CASSEVEANQPQHF. The CDR3 bases are TGTGCCAGCAGTGAAGTCGAGGCCAATCAGCCCCAGCATTTT.